The clone carrying this T cell receptor (beta chain) was observed once. This entry belongs to a study of control samples from healthy donors and cancer patients. Here immunoSEQ multiplex PCR was the method, and the copy in TCRdb shows in-frame clones only, minus some. This sample carries approximately 60,000 clones, over 75% of them seen once, and the ten largest clones take around 1.2%. The germline V gene has CDR1 SGDLS and CDR2 YYNGEE. The CDR3 spans 14 residues. J gave up 2 bases and V 2 bases, and 2 bases lay outside the gene matches. Input material: PBMCs. The chain is built from TRBV9 and TRBJ2-3, with 7 positions matching TRBD1. The receptor was derived from a woman between 50 and 59 years old with colorectal cancer. The CDR3 sequence is CASSVGTATDTQYF. The CDR3 DNA reads as TGTGCCAGCAGCGTCGGGACAGCCACAGATACGCAGTATTTT.